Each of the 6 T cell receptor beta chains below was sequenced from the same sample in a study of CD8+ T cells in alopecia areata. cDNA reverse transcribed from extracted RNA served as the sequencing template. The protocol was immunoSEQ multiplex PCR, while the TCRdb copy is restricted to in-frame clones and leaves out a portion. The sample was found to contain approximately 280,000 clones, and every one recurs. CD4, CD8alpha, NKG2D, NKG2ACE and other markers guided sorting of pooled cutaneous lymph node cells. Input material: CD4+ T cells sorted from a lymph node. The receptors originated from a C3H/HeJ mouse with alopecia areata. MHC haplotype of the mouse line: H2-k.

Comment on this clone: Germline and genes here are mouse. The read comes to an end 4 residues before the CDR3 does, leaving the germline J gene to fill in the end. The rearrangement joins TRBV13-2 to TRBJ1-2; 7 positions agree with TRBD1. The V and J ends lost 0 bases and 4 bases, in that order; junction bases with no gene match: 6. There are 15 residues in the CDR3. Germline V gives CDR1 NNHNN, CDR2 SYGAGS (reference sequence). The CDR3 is CASGDAGGGGSDYTF. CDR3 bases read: TGTGCCAGCGGTGATGCGGGAGGGGGCGGCTCC.

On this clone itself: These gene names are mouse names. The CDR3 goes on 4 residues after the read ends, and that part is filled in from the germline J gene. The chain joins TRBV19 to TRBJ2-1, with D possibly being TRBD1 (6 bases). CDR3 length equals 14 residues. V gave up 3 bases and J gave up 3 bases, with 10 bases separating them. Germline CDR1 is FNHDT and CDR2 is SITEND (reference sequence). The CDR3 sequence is CASSRGQSYAEQFF. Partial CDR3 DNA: TGTGCCAGCAGTAGAGGACAGAGCTATGCT.

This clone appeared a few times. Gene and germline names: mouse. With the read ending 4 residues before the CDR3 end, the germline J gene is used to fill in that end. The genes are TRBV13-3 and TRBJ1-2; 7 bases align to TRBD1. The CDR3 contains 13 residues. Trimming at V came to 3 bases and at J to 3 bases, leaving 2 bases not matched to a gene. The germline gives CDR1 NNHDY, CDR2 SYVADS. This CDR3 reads CASSGQGHSDYTF. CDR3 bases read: TGTGCCAGCAGTGGACAGGGCCACTCC.

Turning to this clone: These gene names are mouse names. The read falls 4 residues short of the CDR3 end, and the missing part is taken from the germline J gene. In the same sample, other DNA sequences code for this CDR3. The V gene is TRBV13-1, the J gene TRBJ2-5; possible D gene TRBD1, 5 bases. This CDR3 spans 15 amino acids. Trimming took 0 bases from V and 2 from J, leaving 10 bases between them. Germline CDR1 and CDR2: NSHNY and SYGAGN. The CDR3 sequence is CASSDARGGQDTQYF. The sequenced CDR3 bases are TGTGCCAGCAGTGATGCTAGGGGAGGCCAAGAC.

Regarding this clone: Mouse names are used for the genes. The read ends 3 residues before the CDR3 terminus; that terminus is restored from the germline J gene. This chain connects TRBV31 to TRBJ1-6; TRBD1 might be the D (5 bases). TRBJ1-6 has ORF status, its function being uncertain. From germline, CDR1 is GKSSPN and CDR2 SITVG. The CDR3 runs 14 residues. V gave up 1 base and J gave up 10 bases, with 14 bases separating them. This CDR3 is CAWSPGQGGSPLYF. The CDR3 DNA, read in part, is TGTGCCTGGAGTCCCGGCCAGGGAGGATCGCCC.

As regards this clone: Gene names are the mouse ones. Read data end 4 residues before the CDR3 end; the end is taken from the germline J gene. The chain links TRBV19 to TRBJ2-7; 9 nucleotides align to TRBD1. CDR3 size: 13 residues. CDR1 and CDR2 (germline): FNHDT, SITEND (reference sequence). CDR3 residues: CASSRDRADEQYF. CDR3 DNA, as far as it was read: TGTGCCAGCAGTCGGGACAGGGCAGAT.